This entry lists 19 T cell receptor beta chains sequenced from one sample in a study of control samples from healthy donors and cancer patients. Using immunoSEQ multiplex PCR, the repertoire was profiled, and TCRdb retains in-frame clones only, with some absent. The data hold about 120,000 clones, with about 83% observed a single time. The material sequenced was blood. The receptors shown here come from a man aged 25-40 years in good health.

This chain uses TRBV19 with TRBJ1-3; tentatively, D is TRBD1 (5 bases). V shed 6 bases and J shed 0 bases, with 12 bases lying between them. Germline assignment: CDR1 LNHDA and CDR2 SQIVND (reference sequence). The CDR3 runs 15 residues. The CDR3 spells CASRTGHVSGNTIYF. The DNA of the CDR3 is TGTGCCAGTAGGACCGGACACGTCTCTGGAAACACCATATATTTT.

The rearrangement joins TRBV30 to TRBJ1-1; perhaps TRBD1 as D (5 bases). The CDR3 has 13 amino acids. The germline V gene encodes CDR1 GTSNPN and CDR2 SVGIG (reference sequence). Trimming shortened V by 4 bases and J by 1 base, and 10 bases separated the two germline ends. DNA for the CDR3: TGTGCCTGGAATCGTGGGGGGAACACTGAAGCTTTCTTT. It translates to CAWNRGGNTEAFF.

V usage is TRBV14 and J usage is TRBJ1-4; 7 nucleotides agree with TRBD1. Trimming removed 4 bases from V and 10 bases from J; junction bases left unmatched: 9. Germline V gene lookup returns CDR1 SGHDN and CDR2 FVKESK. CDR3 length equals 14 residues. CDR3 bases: TGTGCCAGCAGCCGGGAGGGGTCAGGGGGAAAACTGTTTTTT. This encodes CASSREGSGGKLFF. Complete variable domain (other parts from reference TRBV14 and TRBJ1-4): EAGVTQFPSHSVIEKGQTVTLRCDPISGHDNLYWYRRVMGKEIKFLLHFVKESKQDESGMPNNRFLAERTGGTYSTLKVQPAELEDSGVYFCASSREGSGGKLFFGSGTQLSVL.

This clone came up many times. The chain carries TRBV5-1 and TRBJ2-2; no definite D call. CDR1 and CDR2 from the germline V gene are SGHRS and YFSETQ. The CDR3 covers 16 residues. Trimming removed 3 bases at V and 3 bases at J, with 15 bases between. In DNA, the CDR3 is TGCGCCAGCAGCTCCTCGGGCAGGCCATACACCGGGGAGCTGTTTTTT. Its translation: CASSSSGRPYTGELFF.

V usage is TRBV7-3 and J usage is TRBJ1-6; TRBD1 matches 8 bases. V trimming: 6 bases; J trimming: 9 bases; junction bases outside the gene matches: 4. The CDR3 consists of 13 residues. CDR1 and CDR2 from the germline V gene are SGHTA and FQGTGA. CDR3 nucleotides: TGTGCCAGCAGTTTCGACAGGGGTTCACCCCTCCACTTT. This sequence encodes CASSFDRGSPLHF.

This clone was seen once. In DNA, the CDR3 is TGTGCCAGTATTAAGGGGCAGGATCAGCCCCAGCATTTT. It specifies CASIKGQDQPQHF. The chain links TRBV19 to TRBJ1-5; tentatively, D is TRBD1 (5 bases). In germline, CDR1 is LNHDA, CDR2 SQIVND (reference sequence). The length of the CDR3 is 13 residues. Trimming removed 7 bases at V and 5 bases at J, with 12 bases between.

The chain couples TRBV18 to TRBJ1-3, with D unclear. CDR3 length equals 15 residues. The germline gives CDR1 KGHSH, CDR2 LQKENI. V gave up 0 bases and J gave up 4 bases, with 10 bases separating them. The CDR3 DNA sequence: TGTGCCAGCTCACCACCTTCCGGGAAAGGAAACACCATATATTTT. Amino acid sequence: CASSPPSGKGNTIYF. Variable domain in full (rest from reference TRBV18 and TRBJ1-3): NAGVMQNPRHLVRRRGQEARLRCSPMKGHSHVYWYRQLPEEGLKFMVYLQKENIIDESGMPKERFSAEFPKEGPSILRIQQVVRGDSAAYFCASSPPSGKGNTIYFGEGSWLTVV.

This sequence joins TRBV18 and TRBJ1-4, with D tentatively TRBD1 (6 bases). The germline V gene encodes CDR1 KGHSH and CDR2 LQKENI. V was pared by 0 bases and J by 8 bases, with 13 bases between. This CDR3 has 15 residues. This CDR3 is CASSPPGQPGEKLFF. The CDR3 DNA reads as TGTGCCAGCTCACCACCGGGACAACCTGGGGAAAAACTGTTTTTT. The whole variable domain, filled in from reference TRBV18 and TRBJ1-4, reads NAGVMQNPRHLVRRRGQEARLRCSPMKGHSHVYWYRQLPEEGLKFMVYLQKENIIDESGMPKERFSAEFPKEGPSILRIQQVVRGDSAAYFCASSPPGQPGEKLFFGSGTQLSVL.

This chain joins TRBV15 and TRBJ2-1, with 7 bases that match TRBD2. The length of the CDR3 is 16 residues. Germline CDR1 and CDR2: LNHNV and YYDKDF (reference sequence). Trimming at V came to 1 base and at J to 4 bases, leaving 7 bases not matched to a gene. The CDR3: CATSRVGLSKYNEQFF. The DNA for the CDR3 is TGTGCCACCAGCAGAGTGGGACTAAGCAAATACAATGAGCAGTTCTTC.

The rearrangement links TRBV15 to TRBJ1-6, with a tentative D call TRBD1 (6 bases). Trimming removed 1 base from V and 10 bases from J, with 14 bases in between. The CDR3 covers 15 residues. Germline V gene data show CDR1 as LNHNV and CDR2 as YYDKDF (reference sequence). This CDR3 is CATSRVTGLGSPLHF. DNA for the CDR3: TGTGCCACCAGCAGAGTAACAGGGTTGGGCTCACCCCTCCACTTT.

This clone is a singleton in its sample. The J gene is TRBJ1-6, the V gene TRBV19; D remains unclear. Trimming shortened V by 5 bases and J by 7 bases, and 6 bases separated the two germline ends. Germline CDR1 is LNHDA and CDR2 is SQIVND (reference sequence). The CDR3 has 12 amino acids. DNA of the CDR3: TGTGCCAGTAGTTTGAAAAATTCACCCCTCCACTTT. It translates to CASSLKNSPLHF.

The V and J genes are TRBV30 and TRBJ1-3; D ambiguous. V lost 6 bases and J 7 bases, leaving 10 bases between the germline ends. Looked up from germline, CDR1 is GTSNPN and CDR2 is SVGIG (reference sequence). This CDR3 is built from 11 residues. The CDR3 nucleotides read TGTGCCTGCCCTAGGATGAACACCATATATTTT. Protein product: CACPRMNTIYF. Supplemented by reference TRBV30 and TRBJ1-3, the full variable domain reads SQTIHQWPATLVQPVGSPLSLECTVEGTSNPNLYWYRQAAGRGLQLLFYSVGIGQISSEVPQNLSASRPQDRQFILSSKKLLLSDSGFYLCACPRMNTIYFGEGSWLTVV.

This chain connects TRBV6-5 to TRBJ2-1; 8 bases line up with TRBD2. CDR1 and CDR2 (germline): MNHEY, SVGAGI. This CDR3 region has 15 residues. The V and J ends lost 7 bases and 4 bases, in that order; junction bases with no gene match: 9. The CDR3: CASTNGPSGYNEQFF. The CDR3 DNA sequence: TGTGCCAGCACTAACGGTCCTAGCGGGTACAATGAGCAGTTCTTC.

The CDR3 spells CASSLNQDYGYTF. The CDR3 DNA reads as TGTGCCAGCAGCTTAAACCAGGACTATGGCTACACCTTC. The J gene is TRBJ1-2, the V gene TRBV5-6; D gene unclear. Deletions cut 2 bases from V and 3 bases from J, with 8 bases between. Germline loops: CDR1 SGHDT, CDR2 YYEEEE. The CDR3 totals 13 residues.

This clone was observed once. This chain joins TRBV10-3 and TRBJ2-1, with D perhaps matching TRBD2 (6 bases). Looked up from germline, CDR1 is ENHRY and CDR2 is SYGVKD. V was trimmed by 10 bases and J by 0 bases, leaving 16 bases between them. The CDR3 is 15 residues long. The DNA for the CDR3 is TGTGCCACCATTAGCGGCGATGTCTCCTACAATGAGCAGTTCTTC. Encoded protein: CATISGDVSYNEQFF.

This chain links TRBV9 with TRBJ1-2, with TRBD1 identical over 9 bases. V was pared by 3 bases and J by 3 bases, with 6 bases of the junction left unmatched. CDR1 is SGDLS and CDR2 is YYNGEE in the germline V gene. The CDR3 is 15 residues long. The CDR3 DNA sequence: TGTGCCAGCAGCGCAGGACAGGGGACGGACTATGGCTACACCTTC. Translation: CASSAGQGTDYGYTF. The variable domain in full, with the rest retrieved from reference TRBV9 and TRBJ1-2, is DSGVTQTPKHLITATGQRVTLRCSPRSGDLSVYWYQQSLDQGLQFLIQYYNGEERAKGNILERFSAQQFPDLHSELNLSSLELGDSALYFCASSAGQGTDYGYTFGSGTRLTVV.

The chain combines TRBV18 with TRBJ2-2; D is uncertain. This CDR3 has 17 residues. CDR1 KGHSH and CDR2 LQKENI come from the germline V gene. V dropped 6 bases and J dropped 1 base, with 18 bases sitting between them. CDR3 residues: CASSRESRTRNTGELFF. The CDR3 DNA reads TGTGCCAGCTCCCGTGAGTCCAGAACCCGGAACACCGGGGAGCTGTTTTTT.

CDR3 in amino acids: CASSFRGTTEAFF. In DNA form, the CDR3 reads TGCGCCAGCAGCTTCAGGGGGACCACTGAAGCTTTCTTT. The rearrangement joins TRBV5-1 to TRBJ1-1, with 7 bases matching TRBD1. The CDR3 is 13 residues long. Germline CDR1 SGHRS, CDR2 YFSETQ. Germline trimming cut 2 bases from V and 4 bases from J; bases unmatched to any gene: 2.

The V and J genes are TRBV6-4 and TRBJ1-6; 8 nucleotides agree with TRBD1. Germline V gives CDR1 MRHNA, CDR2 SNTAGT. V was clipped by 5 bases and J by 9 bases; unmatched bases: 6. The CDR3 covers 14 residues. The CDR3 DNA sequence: TGTGCCAGCAGTTCACAGGGGGAGAGTTCACCCCTCCACTTT. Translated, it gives CASSSQGESSPLHF.